This TCR beta chain was recorded in a study of cytotoxic CD8 clonotypes in ibrutinib-treated CLL. Study-wide context: Mean values per sample were 255,043 productive templates and 75,000 to 100,000 productive rearrangements.

Sequencing used immunoSEQ multiplex PCR; TCRdb keeps in-frame clones, though not all of them. Here the sample spans around 300,000 clones, roughly 79% being singletons. The clonotype originates from a human donor with chronic lymphocytic leukemia. This specimen was PBMCs, taken before ibrutinib treatment.

CDR3 protein: CAWIGGSIKANYGYTF. The CDR3 nucleotides are TGTGCCTGGATCGGGGGGTCTATCAAAGCTAACTATGGCTACACCTTC. The V and J genes are TRBV30 and TRBJ1-2; TRBD1 might be the D (5 bases). CDR1 and CDR2 (germline): GTSNPN, SVGIG (reference sequence). CDR3 length equals 16 residues. The ends were cut back, 4 bases at V and 0 bases at J, with 18 bases in the middle.